The entry below gives a single T cell receptor (beta chain) sequence along with its context. As yet, its antigen is unknown. This sample was taken from a study of pediatric ulcerative colitis. Study-level points and caveats: Total lymphocyte DNA, not sorted subsets, was the template.

The diagnostic colonoscopy in ulcerative colitis patients preceded any immunosuppressive treatment. This was a survey-level run. Measured with immunoSEQ multiplex PCR; TCRdb has only the in-frame clones, and not every one. The sample holds 60,000 or so clones, 77% seen once. Sequencing used blood. This sequence originates from a boy between 10 and 17 years old with moderate ulcerative colitis.

The CDR3, as DNA: TGTGCCGGGGCCTGGTTGGGACAGGGCTACGAGCAGTACTTC. This sequence encodes CAGAWLGQGYEQYF. The chain recombines TRBV19 with TRBJ2-7; 9 positions match TRBD1. CDR1 and CDR2 from the germline V gene are LNHDA and SQIVND (reference sequence). V dropped 11 bases and J dropped 3; count of bases not matched to a gene: 11. CDR3 length: 14 amino acids.